This T cell receptor (beta chain) was recorded in a study of shared T cell receptors in the human thymus. This clone was recorded only once. Measured with immunoSEQ multiplex PCR; TCRdb has only the in-frame clones, and not every one. The data show approximately 400,000 clones, approximately 95% seen once. Trimming removed 5 bases from V and 6 bases from J, with 13 bases in between. Germline lookup yields CDR1 SGHTA and CDR2 FQGTGA. This CDR3 has 13 residues. The rearrangement joins TRBV7-3 to TRBJ1-1, with unresolved D. Specimen: thymocytes. This sequence originates from a human donor. In DNA form, the CDR3 reads TGTGCCAGCAGCCCTCGACTCGCTTCTGAAGCTTTCTTT. Amino acid sequence: CASSPRLASEAFF.